The 30 T cell receptor beta chains listed next were all sequenced from one sample in a study of sequential checkpoint blockade in melanoma (dated by TCRdb to between 2018 and 2021). Receptor amplification or capture employed the immunoSEQ multiplex PCR assay. TCRdb re-hosts the immuneACCESS table, in-frame sequences only. Its copies lack some clones; in the studies checked, an unresolved V gene accounts for under half of them, and the cause for the rest is not known. This sample holds 31,000 or so clones; about 88% were observed only once. More than 20% of the sample belongs to the ten largest clones. Sample treatment or condition, as interpreted from the label and publication: randomized to nivolumab then ipilimumab (arm A) or the reverse (arm B). Sequencing was performed on CD8+ T cells sorted from blood (inferred from file names), taken from a patient given nivolumab and ipilimumab in sequence. The receptor set was obtained from a human donor with melanoma.

V and J are TRBV4-1 and TRBJ1-3, with 7 bases lining up with TRBD1. CDR1 is MGHRA and CDR2 is YSYEKL in the germline V gene. V lost 3 bases to trimming and J lost 2 bases; unmatched junction nucleotides: 1. The CDR3 is 14 amino acids. The chain's CDR3 is CASSHQGAGNTIYF. The CDR3 region has the DNA TGCGCCAGCAGCCATCAGGGGGCTGGAAACACCATATATTTT.

The rearrangement joins TRBV28 to TRBJ2-2, with 10 bases lining up with TRBD2. The ends lost 3 bases at V and 2 bases at J; junction bases unmatched: 12. CDR1 MDHEN and CDR2 SYDVKM come from the germline V gene. The CDR3 runs 19 residues. The DNA for the CDR3 is TGTGCCAGCAGTTTTGAGGTCCGATTACTAGCGGGAAACACCGGGGAGCTGTTTTTT. Translating it yields CASSFEVRLLAGNTGELFF.

The chain employs TRBV29-1 and TRBJ1-2; 11 nucleotides match TRBD1. The CDR3 is 17 residues long. Trimming at V came to 6 bases and at J to 0 bases, leaving 12 bases not matched to a gene. CDR1 and CDR2 (germline): SQVTM, ANQGSEA. In DNA form, the CDR3 reads TGCAGCGTCGCTGGGACAGGGGGAAAACACACTAACTATGGCTACACCTTC. It is translated as CSVAGTGGKHTNYGYTF.

The rearrangement joins TRBV27 to TRBJ2-5; the match to TRBD2 covers 12 bases. CDR3 length: 15 amino acids. V lost 6 bases to trimming and J lost 5 bases; unmatched junction nucleotides: 7. Germline CDR1 MNHEY, CDR2 SMNVEV (reference sequence). Here the CDR3 DNA reads TGTGCCAGCAGCCCTAGCGGGGGGGCCGGTGAGACCCAGTACTTC. Its protein is CASSPSGGAGETQYF.

The rearrangement uses TRBV7-2 and TRBJ1-2, with D tentatively TRBD1 (5 bases). CDR3 length: 14 residues. The V and J ends lost 1 base and 4 bases respectively, with 10 bases between them. Germline V lookup: CDR1 SGHTA, CDR2 FQGNSA. The DNA of the CDR3 is TGTGCCAGCAGCTTAGGCAGGGCGGCCTATGGCTACACCTTC. Its translation: CASSLGRAAYGYTF.

This sequence joins TRBV5-5 and TRBJ2-1; TRBD1 matches at 8 bases. In germline, CDR1 is SGHKS, CDR2 YYEKEE (reference sequence). The CDR3 loop spans 16 amino acids. V was pared by 0 bases and J by 6 bases, with 8 bases of the junction left unmatched. CDR3 sequence reads: CASSLDQGARRNEQFF. In DNA form, the CDR3 reads TGTGCCAGCAGCTTGGACCAGGGGGCGCGTCGCAATGAGCAGTTCTTC.

The V gene is TRBV4-1, the J gene TRBJ2-2; 7 bases align to TRBD1. Trimming at V came to 4 bases and at J to 5 bases, leaving 7 bases not matched to a gene. Per the germline V gene, CDR1 is MGHRA and CDR2 is YSYEKL. The CDR3 spans 15 residues. The CDR3 reads CASSPETGRTGELFF. CDR3 in DNA: TGCGCCAGCAGCCCGGAGACAGGGAGAACCGGGGAGCTGTTTTTT.

This clone was found once. The V call is TRBV11-2, the J call TRBJ2-4; TRBD1 aligns across 9 bases. The trim removed 5 bases at V and 15 bases at J, leaving 5 bases unmatched. This CDR3 comprises 11 residues. Germline V CDR1 and CDR2: SGHAT, FQNNGV. CDR3 nucleotides: TGTGCCAGCAGCGCCCGGACAGGGGTGTACTTC. It is translated as CASSARTGVYF.

The gene calls are TRBV15 and TRBJ2-3; TRBD1 matches 7 bases. The V and J ends lost 3 bases and 7 bases, in that order; junction bases with no gene match: 7. The CDR3 has 14 residues. Germline loops: CDR1 LNHNV, CDR2 YYDKDF (reference sequence). The CDR3 loop reads CATSRIDRVYTQYF. In nucleotides, the CDR3 is TGTGCCACCAGCAGGATTGACAGGGTGTATACGCAGTATTTT.

The genes are TRBV28 and TRBJ2-7, with 11 bases fitting TRBD1. Per the germline V gene, CDR1 is MDHEN and CDR2 is SYDVKM. V lost 7 bases and J lost 5; bases outside the gene matches: 7. CDR3 size: 14 residues. In DNA, the CDR3 is TGTGCCAGCATGGGGACAGGGGGTAGCGACGAGCAGTACTTC. This translates into CASMGTGGSDEQYF.

V usage is TRBV19 and J usage is TRBJ1-5, with a tentative D call TRBD1 (6 bases). The germline V gene encodes CDR1 LNHDA and CDR2 SQIVND (reference sequence). The V end was cut by 8 bases, the J end by 0 bases, with 14 bases between. CDR3 length: 15 residues. Written as DNA, the CDR3 is TGTGCCAGTCGAAGTACAGGGAATAGCAATCAGCCCCAGCATTTT. Protein sequence: CASRSTGNSNQPQHF.

The chain combines TRBV7-8 with TRBJ2-5; 7 bases agree with TRBD1. Germline assignment: CDR1 SGHVS and CDR2 FQNEAQ. The CDR3 spans 15 residues. Unmatched junction bases numbered 12, after V lost 6 bases and J lost 5 bases. The CDR3 bases are TGTGCCAGCAGTCCTAAACGTAGGGGGCCGGAGACCCAGTACTTC. This translates into CASSPKRRGPETQYF.

Of note for this clone: One junction end disagrees with the germline gene, perhaps due to a read error. The gene calls are TRBV5-1 and TRBJ2-4, with 15 bases matching TRBD2. The length of the CDR3 is 18 residues. CDR1 SGHRS and CDR2 YFSETQ come from the germline V gene. The CDR3 DNA reads TGCGCCAACAGCCCCGGACTAGCGGGGGGGACAGCCAAAAACATTCAGTACTTC. Amino acid sequence: CANSPGLAGGTAKNIQYF.

This chain joins TRBV6-5 and TRBJ2-7, with D perhaps matching TRBD2 (6 bases). Trimming stripped 1 base from V and 7 bases from J, with 11 bases between. Germline V gene data show CDR1 as MNHEY and CDR2 as SVGAGI. CDR3 length equals 13 residues. CDR3 residues: CASSYFAGREQYF. The DNA of the CDR3 is TGTGCCAGCAGTTACTTTGCGGGGAGAGAGCAGTACTTC.

The rearrangement joins TRBV11-2 to TRBJ2-1, with 11 bases matching TRBD2. Per germline, CDR1 SGHAT and CDR2 FQNNGV. CDR3 size: 16 residues. The V and J ends lost 2 bases and 8 bases, in that order; junction bases with no gene match: 8. The CDR3 DNA sequence: TGTGCCAGCAGCTTAATGGGGACTAGCGGCGTAGATGAGCAGTTCTTC. Translation gives CASSLMGTSGVDEQFF.

J is TRBJ2-7 and V is TRBV28; 10 bases match TRBD1. CDR3 length: 16 amino acids. CDR1 is MDHEN, CDR2 SYDVKM, per germline. The ends lost 5 bases at V and 5 bases at J; junction bases unmatched: 12. CDR3 nucleotide sequence: TGTGCCAGCAGTCTGGTCTGGACAGGGGGGGGTGACGAGCAGTACTTC. This translates into CASSLVWTGGGDEQYF. Variable domain in full (rest from reference TRBV28 and TRBJ2-7): DVKVTQSSRYLVKRTGEKVFLECVQDMDHENMFWYRQDPGLGLRLIYFSYDVKMKEKGDIPEGYSVSREKKERFSLILESASTNQTSMYLCASSLVWTGGGDEQYFGPGTRLTVT.

In this sample, this clone is medium-sized. V and J are TRBV4-3 and TRBJ2-1, with D perhaps matching TRBD1 (5 bases). CDR3 length: 16 residues. Germline V lookup: CDR1 LGHNA, CDR2 YSLEER. V shed 2 bases and J shed 3 bases, with 14 bases lying between them. The CDR3 loop is CASSQTRGEHYNEQFF. The CDR3, as DNA: TGCGCCAGCAGCCAAACAAGGGGCGAGCACTACAATGAGCAGTTCTTC.

The chain combines TRBV27 with TRBJ2-5, with TRBD2 matching 11 bases. The CDR3 has 15 amino acids. Germline V CDR1 and CDR2: MNHEY, SMNVEV (reference sequence). V lost 6 bases to trimming and J lost 4 bases; unmatched junction nucleotides: 7. The DNA of the CDR3 is TGTGCCAGCAGCCCCCTAGCGGGGGGTGGAGAGACCCAGTACTTC. Translating it yields CASSPLAGGGETQYF.

A single count supports this clone. The chain links TRBV6-5 to TRBJ2-3; D is possibly TRBD2 (7 bases). Germline V gives CDR1 MNHEY, CDR2 SVGAGI. The CDR3 contains 15 residues. With 8 bases removed from V and 9 bases from J, the gap between germline ends came to 24 bases. This chain's CDR3 is CASRGGRAASGTQYF. CDR3 bases: TGTGCCAGCCGCGGGGGCCGCGCTGCGAGTGGAACGCAGTATTTT.

The chain is built from TRBV13 and TRBJ2-5, with D perhaps matching TRBD2 (6 bases). The germline CDR1 and CDR2 sequences are PRHDT and FYEKMQ (reference sequence). The CDR3 is 15 amino acids. V lost 3 bases and J 4 bases, leaving 15 bases between the germline ends. The CDR3 region has the DNA TGTGCCAGCAGCTTTGGGGGGATGGGGAGAGAGACCCAGTACTTC. It translates to CASSFGGMGRETQYF.

The chain joins TRBV7-9 to TRBJ2-2, with 13 bases fitting TRBD2. V shed 4 bases, J shed 0 bases, and the junction held 8 bases outside the gene matches. The CDR3 loop spans 19 amino acids. The germline V gene has CDR1 SEHNR and CDR2 FQNEAQ (reference sequence). The CDR3 DNA reads as TGTGCCAGCAGCTCACCGGGACTAGCGGGGATGGCGAACACCGGGGAGCTGTTTTTT. Translating gives CASSSPGLAGMANTGELFF.

The V gene is TRBV5-1, the J gene TRBJ1-1; D unclear. This CDR3 has 13 residues. Trimming cost V 7 bases and J 0 bases, with 10 bases left between them. Germline V gene data show CDR1 as SGHRS and CDR2 as YFSETQ. CDR3 DNA: TGCGCCAGCTCTGTAGTCCTGAACACTGAAGCTTTCTTT. Translating gives CASSVVLNTEAFF. Combining the CDR3 with reference TRBV5-1 and TRBJ1-1 gives the whole variable domain KAGVTQTPRYLIKTRGQQVTLSCSPISGHRSVSWYQQTPGQGLQFLFEYFSETQRNKGNFPGRFSGRQFSNSRSEMNVSTLELGDSALYLCASSVVLNTEAFFGQGTRLTVV.

The chain combines TRBV10-2 with TRBJ1-5, with 10 nucleotides matching TRBD1. Trimming removed 8 bases from V and 1 base from J; junction bases left unmatched: 5. CDR3 size: 15 residues. Germline V lookup: CDR1 WSHSY, CDR2 SAAADI. The CDR3 sequence is CASRQGAGSNQPQHF. The CDR3 coding sequence is TGCGCCAGCCGACAGGGGGCAGGGAGCAATCAGCCCCAGCATTTT.

The genes are TRBV4-2 and TRBJ2-7; D ambiguous. The CDR3 totals 14 residues. Germline CDR1 is LGHNA and CDR2 is YNFKEQ. Trimming removed 0 bases at V and 0 bases at J, with 6 bases between. The CDR3 DNA is TGTGCCAGCAGCCAAGAGTACACCTCCTACGAGCAGTACTTC. Encoded protein: CASSQEYTSYEQYF.

This chain uses TRBV4-1 with TRBJ2-7; D is ambiguous. CDR1 is MGHRA, CDR2 YSYEKL, per germline. V lost 0 bases, J lost 6 bases, and 9 bases lay in between. The CDR3 spans 13 residues. This CDR3 reads CASSQDAEGEQYF. In DNA, the CDR3 is TGCGCCAGCAGCCAAGATGCGGAAGGCGAGCAGTACTTC.

V usage is TRBV6-5 and J usage is TRBJ2-5, with TRBD2 matching over 7 bases. Germline-derived CDR1 and CDR2 are MNHEY and SVGAGI. Losses at the gene ends were 2 bases for V and 2 bases for J; bases not matched to a gene: 5. The CDR3 is made up of 15 amino acids. CDR3 nucleotide sequence: TGTGCCAGCAGTTACCTAGGACTAGAACAAGAGACCCAGTACTTC. Translating gives CASSYLGLEQETQYF.

V and J are TRBV23-1 and TRBJ2-4; 9 nucleotides line up with TRBD2. TRBV23-1 is reported as an ORF; its role is uncertain. The junction had 21 bases not matched to a gene; V was cut back by 0 bases and J by 3 bases. The CDR3 has 22 amino acids. The CDR3 coding sequence is TGCGCCAGCAGTCAATCGGGGCGGGGACAGACGGGACTAGCCGGGGTCAAAAACATTCAGTACTTC. Amino acids: CASSQSGRGQTGLAGVKNIQYF.

This clone counts as medium-sized. V is TRBV6-5 and J is TRBJ2-1, with TRBD2 matching 8 bases. The CDR3 sequence is 16 residues long. Germline CDR1 reads MNHEY; CDR2 reads SVGAGI. Trimming at V came to 2 bases and at J to 3 bases, leaving 6 bases not matched to a gene. The CDR3 sequence is CASSYGIAGSYNEQFF. As DNA, the CDR3 is TGTGCCAGCAGTTACGGGATAGCGGGGAGCTACAATGAGCAGTTCTTC.

CDR3 in amino acids: CASSLRGGGRGEQFF. CDR3 DNA sequence: TGTGCCAGCAGCCTCCGAGGGGGGGGCCGAGGTGAGCAGTTCTTC. The V call is TRBV7-6, the J call TRBJ2-1, with D maybe TRBD2 (7 bases). Trimming cost V 5 bases and J 9 bases, with 20 bases left between them. The germline gives CDR1 SGHVS, CDR2 FNYEAQ. The CDR3 runs to 15 residues.

This chain joins TRBV28 and TRBJ1-5; the match to TRBD1 covers 10 bases. This CDR3 is 18 amino acids long. CDR1 and CDR2 from the germline V gene are MDHEN and SYDVKM. J gave up 0 bases and V 5 bases, and 10 bases lay outside the gene matches. For the CDR3, the DNA is TGTGCCAGCAGTCCTCCGGGACAGGGGACGTATAGCAATCAGCCCCAGCATTTT. Amino acids: CASSPPGQGTYSNQPQHF.